This T cell receptor beta chain was obtained from a study of Ad26.COV2.S vaccination and SARS-CoV-2 variants. Study-wide results and caveats: Possibly, TCR breadth and depth analyses underestimated total T cell responses. Spike-specific TCR breadth was greater after Ad26.COV2.S than placebo.

Treatment defined: some 20 received Ad26.COV2.S at low or high dose, single or two shots; 5 received placebo; per-sample allocation not given. At day 63 after the first vaccine or placebo injection, samples were drawn. Whoever gave the sample was an adult aged 18-55 years in Boston. The study used a vaccine consisting of an Ad26 vector that expressed Wuhan-strain SARS-CoV-2 spike. Libraries were prepared by immunoSEQ multiplex PCR; TCRdb keeps only in-frame clonotypes and omits some of them. The sample yields 350,000 to 450,000 clones, around 87% seen once. V gave up 2 bases and J gave up 4 bases, with 11 bases separating them. CDR3 length: 14 residues. CDR1 is MNHEY, CDR2 SMNVEV, per germline (reference sequence). In regard to this clone: Its specificity is not known.

The chain joins TRBV27 to TRBJ1-1; maybe TRBD1 (6 bases). The input for sequencing was peripheral blood, taken in a trial of Ad26.COV2.S vaccine versus placebo. The receptor comes from a person between 18 and 59 years old who received the Ad26.COV2.S COVID-19 vaccine or a placebo. The chain's CDR3 is CASSLGGAFTEAFF. For the CDR3, the DNA is TGTGCCAGCAGTTTAGGGGGGGCTTTCACTGAAGCTTTCTTT.